The clone carrying this T cell receptor beta chain turned up a few times. This specimen belongs to a study of identical twins. V shed 3 bases, J shed 4 bases, and the junction held 4 bases outside the gene matches. The germline V gene has CDR1 MNHNS and CDR2 SASEGT. The CDR3 covers 14 residues. It was template switching that added a universal primer site, and there were unique molecular identifiers on the cDNA. TCRdb re-called the 5' RACE reads through MiXCR, storing one row per CDR3 protein. The sample yields some 590,000 distinct CDR3 sequences, 9.6% seen once. Separately, the same data were catalogued under a study of yellow fever vaccine responses in identical twins.

The sequence was collected from a young woman in good health. J is TRBJ1-2 and V is TRBV6-1; TRBD1 matches 8 bases. The sequencing input was PBMCs. CDR3: CASSDRTGSYGYTF. The CDR3 DNA reads TGTGCCAGCAGTGACCGGACAGGGAGCTATGGCTACACCTTC.